The clone carrying this T cell receptor beta chain was observed at least ten times. This sample is drawn from a study of spatial heterogeneity in lung cancer. Time point specified: sample taken at primary tumor resection. Tumor, nontumor lung or frozen PBMC supplied whole RNA that was sequenced unsorted. Germline values: CDR1 LGHNA, CDR2 YSLEER. The CDR3 totals 16 residues. With 3 bases clipped from V and 6 bases from J, the junction kept 8 bases outside the gene matches. TCRdb called the 5' RACE reads again in MiXCR, with one record for every CDR3 protein. Of some 25,000 distinct CDR3 sequences in the sample, roughly 12% were seen once.

The specimen comprised PBMCs, sampled at surgery. The TCR was taken from a female donor with early-stage non-small cell lung cancer. V and J are TRBV4-3 and TRBJ2-3; 11 bases are a match to TRBD2. The CDR3 DNA reads TGCGCCAGCAGCCAGGGATCTAGCGGGGGGACCGATACGCAGTATTTT. It is translated as CASSQGSSGGTDTQYF.